This T cell receptor (beta chain) stems from a study of cytomegalovirus exposure and HLA in healthy donors. On this clone: Its matching antigen is unknown.

PCR primers comprised 60 Vbeta and 13 Jbeta primers. Produced via immunoSEQ multiplex PCR; TCRdb's table is partial and in-frame only. The specimen's table records about 130,000 clones. Study-level points and caveats: A later look showed TCR association rates differing by HLA locus, highest for DRB1 and lowest for HLA-C. Some V segments (TRBV6-2 and TRBV6-3 among them) were excluded as indistinguishable.

Looked up from germline, CDR1 is SEHNR and CDR2 is FQNEAQ (reference sequence). CDR3 length: 16 residues. V was pared by 2 bases and J by 6 bases, with 7 bases of the junction left unmatched. Healthy bone marrow donors made up the cohort. This receptor was obtained from a man aged 25-40 years in good health and CMV-seronegative. This chain joins TRBV7-9 and TRBJ2-1; 10 bases map to TRBD2. The sequencing sample was made of PBMCs. CDR3 bases: TGTGCCAGCAGCTTATCTCCTAGCGGGAGCTTCAATGAGCAGTTCTTC. Residues: CASSLSPSGSFNEQFF.